This TCR beta chain was observed in a study of T cells in Graves' hyperthyroidism and ophthalmopathy. Germline loops: CDR1 MNHNS, CDR2 SASEGT. Trimming took off 5 bases at V and 0 bases at J, with 10 bases between the two ends. The length of the CDR3 is 14 residues. This clonotype was observed a few times. Authors of the study amplified TCR beta CDR3 regions from RNA transcripts. HTBI primers were the set used in a first-round RT-PCR of the TCR CDR3. MiXCR was run by TCRdb on the multiplex PCR reads, yielding one entry per CDR3 protein. The sample records some 490,000 distinct CDR3 sequences, 22% being singletons.

The sequenced sample was blood. The source is a woman aged 70-85 years with Graves' ophthalmopathy. The gene calls are TRBV6-1 and TRBJ1-2; D possibly corresponds to TRBD1 (5 bases). CDR3 sequence reads: CASSTQGSNYGYTF. The CDR3 DNA sequence: TGTGCCAGCAGTACGCAGGGATCTAACTATGGCTACACCTTC.